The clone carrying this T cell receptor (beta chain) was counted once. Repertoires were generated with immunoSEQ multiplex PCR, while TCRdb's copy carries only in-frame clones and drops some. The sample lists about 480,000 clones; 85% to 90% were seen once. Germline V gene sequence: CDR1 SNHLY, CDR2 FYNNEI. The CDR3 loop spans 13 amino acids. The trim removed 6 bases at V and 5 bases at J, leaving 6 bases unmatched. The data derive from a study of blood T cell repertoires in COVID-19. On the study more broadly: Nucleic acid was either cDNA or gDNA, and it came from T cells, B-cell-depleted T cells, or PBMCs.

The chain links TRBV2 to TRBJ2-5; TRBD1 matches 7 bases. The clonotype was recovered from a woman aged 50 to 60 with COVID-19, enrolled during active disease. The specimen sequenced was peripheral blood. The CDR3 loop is CASSRDRDETQYF. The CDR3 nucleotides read TGTGCCAGCAGCCGTGACAGGGACGAGACCCAGTACTTC.